The present TCR beta chain was sequenced within a study of beta chain features in type 1 diabetes. Study-level points and caveats: Sequencing the cDNA could make cells with high TCR expression show up more than they should. VDJ junctions sequenced from type 1 diabetes patients showed fewer insertions and more deletions.

CDR1 is SGHTA and CDR2 is FQGTGA in the germline V gene. Deletions cut 5 bases from V and 4 bases from J, with 14 bases between. The CDR3 totals 14 residues. CD4+ cells of the naive, central memory, regulatory and stem cell-like memory types were sorted via CD45RO/CCR7/CD25/CD127/CD95/CD27. This clone was recorded many times. The antigen is unknown. TCRB transcripts that were expressed got sequenced, as all of the isolated RNA had been reverse transcribed. Clones were read by immunoSEQ multiplex PCR, and TCRdb kept only the in-frame ones, dropping some. The sample yields 300,000 to 400,000 clones, 7% to 9% seen once.

Material for sequencing was central memory CD4+ T cells from blood. The TCR originated in a woman aged 18-29 years in good health. V is TRBV7-3 and J is TRBJ1-1; the D is unclear. CDR3 bases: TGTGCCAGCAGCCCCCTGGAGGTGGCCACTGAAGCTTTCTTT. Translating it yields CASSPLEVATEAFF.